The sequence of this T cell receptor beta chain was determined in a study of blood T cell repertoires in COVID-19. As for the study in general: In each case, the material was cDNA or gDNA derived from T cells, B-cell-depleted T cells, or PBMCs.

Original analysis: How many nucleated cells were present was estimated from reference gene primer amplification. Profiling relied on immunoSEQ multiplex PCR, and the TCRdb table lists in-frame clones only, not all of them. V, J and clone size are those of that table, while D and trimming were read from the DNA. The sample has 200,000 to 300,000 clones, approximately 84% seen once. V lost 7 bases and J lost 7; bases outside the gene matches: 12. In germline, CDR1 is MNHEY, CDR2 SVGAGI. The CDR3 spans 14 residues. The chain uses TRBV6-5 and TRBJ1-2, with TRBD1 identical over 7 bases. The sample consisted of peripheral blood. The source of this sequence is a woman aged 25 to 39 who had recovered from COVID-19. CDR3 DNA: TGTGCCAGCACCCCGGACAGGTCAACCTCTGGCTACACCTTC. Protein sequence: CASTPDRSTSGYTF.